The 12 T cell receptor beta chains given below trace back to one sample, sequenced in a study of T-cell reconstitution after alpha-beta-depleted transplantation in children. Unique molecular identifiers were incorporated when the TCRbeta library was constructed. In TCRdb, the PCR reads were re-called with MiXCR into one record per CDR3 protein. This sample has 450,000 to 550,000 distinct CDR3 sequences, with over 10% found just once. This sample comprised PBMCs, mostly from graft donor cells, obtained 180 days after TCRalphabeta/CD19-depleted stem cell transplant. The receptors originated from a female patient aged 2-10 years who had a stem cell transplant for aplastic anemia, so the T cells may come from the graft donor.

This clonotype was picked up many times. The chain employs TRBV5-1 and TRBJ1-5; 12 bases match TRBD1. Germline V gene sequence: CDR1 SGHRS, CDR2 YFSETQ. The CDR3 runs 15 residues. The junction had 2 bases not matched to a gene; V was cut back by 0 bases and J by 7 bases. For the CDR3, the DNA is TGCGCCAGCAGCTTGGCCGGGACAGGGGGCCAGCCCCAGCATTTT. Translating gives CASSLAGTGGQPQHF.

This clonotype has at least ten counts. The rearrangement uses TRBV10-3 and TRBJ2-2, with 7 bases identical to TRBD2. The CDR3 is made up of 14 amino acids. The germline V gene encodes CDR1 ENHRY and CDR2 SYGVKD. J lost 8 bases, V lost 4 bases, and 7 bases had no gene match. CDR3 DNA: TGTGCCATCAGTGGCGGGAGCCAGGGTGGGGAGCTGTTTTTT. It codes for CAISGGSQGGELFF.

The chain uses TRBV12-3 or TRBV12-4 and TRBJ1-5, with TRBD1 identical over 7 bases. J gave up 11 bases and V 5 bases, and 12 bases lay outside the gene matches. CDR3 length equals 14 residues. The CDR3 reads CASSRRTGGAAQHF. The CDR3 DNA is TGTGCCAGCAGTCGACGGACAGGTGGCGCAGCCCAGCATTTT.

The CDR3 loop reads CASSLVRRSQGTDTQYF. DNA for the CDR3: TGCGCCAGCAGCTTGGTTCGTCGTTCACAGGGCACAGATACGCAGTATTTT. The rearrangement joins TRBV5-1 to TRBJ2-3, with D maybe TRBD1 (5 bases). CDR3 size: 17 residues. The V end lost 0 bases, the J end lost 1 base, and 15 bases lay between the germline ends. Germline V gene sequence: CDR1 SGHRS, CDR2 YFSETQ.

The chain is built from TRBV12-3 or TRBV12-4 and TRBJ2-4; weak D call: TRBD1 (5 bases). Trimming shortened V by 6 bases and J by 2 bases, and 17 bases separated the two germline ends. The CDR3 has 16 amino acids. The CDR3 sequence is CASSKHPQVPKNIQYF. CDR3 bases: TGTGCCAGCAGCAAACATCCACAGGTTCCCAAAAACATTCAGTACTTC.

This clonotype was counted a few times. CDR3 nucleotides: TGTGCCAGCAGCCTCCGACTAGCGGGAGGGGTTTACAATGAGCAGTTCTTC. This translates into CASSLRLAGGVYNEQFF. The rearrangement uses TRBV7-6 and TRBJ2-1; 14 positions match TRBD2. There are 17 residues in the CDR3. Germline trimming cut 5 bases from V and 4 bases from J; bases unmatched to any gene: 7. CDR1 is SGHVS, CDR2 FNYEAQ, per germline.

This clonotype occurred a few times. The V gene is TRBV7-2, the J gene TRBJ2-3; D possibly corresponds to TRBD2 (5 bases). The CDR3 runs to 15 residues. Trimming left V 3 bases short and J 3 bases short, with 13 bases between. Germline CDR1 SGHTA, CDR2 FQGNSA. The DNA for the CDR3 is TGTGCCAGCAGCTTTGAACTAGTCAGGACAGATACGCAGTATTTT. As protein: CASSFELVRTDTQYF.

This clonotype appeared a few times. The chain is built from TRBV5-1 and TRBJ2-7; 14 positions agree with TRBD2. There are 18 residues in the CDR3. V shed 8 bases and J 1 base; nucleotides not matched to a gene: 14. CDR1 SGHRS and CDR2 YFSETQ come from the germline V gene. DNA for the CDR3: TGCGCCAGGGTACGGGACAGGGGGACTAGCGGGGGATCCTACGAGCAGTACTTC. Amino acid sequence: CARVRDRGTSGGSYEQYF.

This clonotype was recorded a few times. As DNA, the CDR3 is TGTGCCAGTAGTATAGACGGGAGGGCCAACAATGAGCAGTTCTTC. It is translated as CASSIDGRANNEQFF. The genes are TRBV19 and TRBJ2-1, with TRBD2 matching over 8 bases. This CDR3 region has 15 residues. Germline V gene lookup returns CDR1 LNHDA and CDR2 SQIVND (reference sequence). V shed 0 bases and J 5 bases; nucleotides not matched to a gene: 3.

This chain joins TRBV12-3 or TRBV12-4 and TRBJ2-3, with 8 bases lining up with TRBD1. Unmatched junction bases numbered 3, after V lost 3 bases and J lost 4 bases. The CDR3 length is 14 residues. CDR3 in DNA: TGTGCCAGCAGTTTCAACAGGGGGGCAGATACGCAGTATTTT. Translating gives CASSFNRGADTQYF.

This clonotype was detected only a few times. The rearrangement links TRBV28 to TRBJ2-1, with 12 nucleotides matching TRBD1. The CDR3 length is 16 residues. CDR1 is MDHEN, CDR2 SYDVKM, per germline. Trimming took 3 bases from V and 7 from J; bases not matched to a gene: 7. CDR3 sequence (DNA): TGTGCCAGCAGTTTCGGGACAGGGGGCAAATTTAATGAGCAGTTCTTC. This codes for CASSFGTGGKFNEQFF.

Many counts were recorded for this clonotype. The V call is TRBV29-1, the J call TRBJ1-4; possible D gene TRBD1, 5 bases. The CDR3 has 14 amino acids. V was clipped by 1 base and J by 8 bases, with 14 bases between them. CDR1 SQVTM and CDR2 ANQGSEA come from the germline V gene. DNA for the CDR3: TGCAGCGTTGAAGGCGTCGGACATCGCGAAAAACTGTTTTTT. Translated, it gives CSVEGVGHREKLFF.